The 27 T cell receptor beta chains below come from one sample, sequenced in a study of T-cell memory formation after mild COVID-19. Each CDR3 protein is one row after TCRdb ran MiXCR on the 5' RACE reads. The table has 300,000 to 400,000 distinct CDR3 sequences, approximately 21% seen once. Sequencing was carried out using PBMCs or a T cell subset sorted from them (not recorded which). Receptor source: an adult woman who had mild COVID-19 (a few samples of this study predate the infection). Cell type and time point are not known.

V usage is TRBV2 and J usage is TRBJ1-5; D gene ambiguous. CDR3 length: 11 residues. Germline CDR1 SNHLY, CDR2 FYNNEI. V lost 7 bases and J 15 bases, leaving 16 bases between the germline ends. The CDR3 reads CASTERYPLHF. DNA for the CDR3: TGTGCCAGCACCGAAAGATACCCCTTGCATTTT.

This clonotype was counted between two and nine times. The rearrangement joins TRBV5-1 to TRBJ1-4; 7 bases fit TRBD1. Germline CDR1 and CDR2: SGHRS and YFSETQ. V shed 4 bases and J 8 bases; nucleotides not matched to a gene: 8. There are 14 residues in the CDR3. Written as DNA, the CDR3 is TGCGCCAGCAGCCACGACAGGGTGAAGGAAAAACTGTTTTTT. Translated: CASSHDRVKEKLFF.

This clonotype was counted a single time. This sequence joins TRBV6-1 and TRBJ2-7, with D possibly being TRBD2 (7 bases). Trimming took off 10 bases at V and 7 bases at J, with 26 bases between the two ends. The germline CDR1 and CDR2 sequences are MNHNS and SASEGT. The CDR3 sequence is 15 residues long. CDR3 nucleotide sequence: TGTGCCACCCCAAGGTCAGGGGATGGCGGGAGAGAGCAGTACTTC. Its protein is CATPRSGDGGREQYF.

The chain couples TRBV9 to TRBJ2-6, with D unresolved. CDR3 length: 15 amino acids. Looked up from germline, CDR1 is SGDLS and CDR2 is YYNGEE. Between the trimmed V and J ends, which lost 2 bases and 1 base, there was a span of 7 bases. The CDR3 spells CASSVGPSGANVLTF. Written as DNA, the CDR3 is TGTGCCAGCAGCGTGGGTCCTTCTGGGGCCAACGTCCTGACTTTC.

The chain links TRBV6-2 or TRBV6-3 to TRBJ2-1; TRBD2 agrees at 12 bases. The trim removed 0 bases at V and 7 bases at J, leaving 7 bases unmatched. In germline, CDR1 is MNHEY, CDR2 SVGEGT. The CDR3 consists of 17 residues. CDR3 residues: CASSYSTTSGGLNEQFF. The DNA of the CDR3 is TGTGCCAGCAGTTACTCGACCACTAGCGGGGGGTTAAATGAGCAGTTCTTC.

The chain couples TRBV5-1 to TRBJ1-1; the D gene is possibly TRBD1 (6 bases). The CDR3 runs to 15 residues. Germline assignment: CDR1 SGHRS and CDR2 YFSETQ. V lost 3 bases and J 7 bases, leaving 19 bases between the germline ends. Written as DNA, the CDR3 is TGCGCCAGCAGCTCGAATCCAGGGGCACCACTTGAAGCTTTCTTT. Protein: CASSSNPGAPLEAFF.

This clonotype was detected a few times. V gene TRBV24-1 combines with J gene TRBJ2-7; TRBD2 is a possible D gene (5 bases). CDR1 is KGHDR and CDR2 is SFDVKD in the germline V gene. Trimming cost V 3 bases and J 0 bases, with 14 bases left between them. The CDR3 is 16 amino acids. CDR3 nucleotides: TGTGCCACCAGTGATGGGAGTGAGGCGATCTCCTACGAGCAGTACTTC. Its protein is CATSDGSEAISYEQYF.

This clonotype was seen many times. This chain joins TRBV3-1 and TRBJ2-2, with unresolved D. V dropped 3 bases and J dropped 3 bases, with 17 bases sitting between them. Per the germline V gene, CDR1 is LGHDT and CDR2 is YNNKEL (reference sequence). The CDR3 contains 17 residues. Here the CDR3 DNA reads TGTGCCAGCAGCCACGGTTTGGGTCAGCTTGACACCGGGGAGCTGTTTTTT. It translates to CASSHGLGQLDTGELFF.

The rearrangement links TRBV13 to TRBJ1-6; TRBD1 matches at 7 bases. CDR3 size: 16 residues. CDR1 is PRHDT, CDR2 FYEKMQ, per germline (reference sequence). V lost 0 bases and J lost 7; bases outside the gene matches: 6. CDR3 protein: CASSLGDRSGNSPLHF. The CDR3 DNA sequence: TGTGCCAGCAGCTTAGGGGACAGGTCTGGAAATTCACCCCTCCACTTT.

A few counts support this clonotype. The V gene is TRBV5-1, the J gene TRBJ2-3; TRBD2 agrees at 9 bases. The CDR3 runs 15 residues. CDR1 SGHRS and CDR2 YFSETQ come from the germline V gene. V shed 7 bases and J 1 base; nucleotides not matched to a gene: 7. The CDR3 bases are TGCGCCAGCGGCGGGGGGGCATACCGCACAGATACGCAGTATTTT. Translation gives CASGGGAYRTDTQYF. The variable domain in full, completed from reference TRBV5-1 and TRBJ2-3, reads KAGVTQTPRYLIKTRGQQVTLSCSPISGHRSVSWYQQTPGQGLQFLFEYFSETQRNKGNFPGRFSGRQFSNSRSEMNVSTLELGDSALYLCASGGGAYRTDTQYFGPGTRLTVL.

This clonotype was counted between two and nine times. The CDR3 spells CASSQDFAGGVRNGGYTF. CDR3 bases: TGCGCCAGCAGCCAAGATTTTGCAGGGGGCGTAAGAAACGGGGGCTACACCTTC. The chain employs TRBV4-1 and TRBJ1-2; TRBD1 agrees at 8 bases. This CDR3 spans 18 amino acids. Germline CDR1 reads MGHRA; CDR2 reads YSYEKL. With V trimmed by 0 bases and J by 8 bases, 17 bases remained unmatched.

Only a few counts were recorded for this clonotype. J is TRBJ2-1 and V is TRBV7-9; 9 bases map to TRBD1. The junction had 10 bases not matched to a gene; V was cut back by 5 bases and J by 5 bases. The germline V gene encodes CDR1 SEHNR and CDR2 FQNEAQ (reference sequence). The CDR3 has 16 amino acids. CDR3 in amino acids: CASSNSGTGSNNEQFF. In DNA form, the CDR3 reads TGTGCCAGCAGCAACTCCGGGACAGGGAGCAACAATGAGCAGTTCTTC.

This clonotype was found a few times. CDR3 amino acids: CSVYGTGFYNEQFF. The CDR3, as DNA: TGCAGCGTCTACGGGACAGGGTTCTACAATGAGCAGTTCTTC. This sequence joins TRBV29-1 and TRBJ2-1; 9 positions match TRBD1. With V trimmed by 6 bases and J by 3 bases, 6 bases remained unmatched. Germline CDR1 and CDR2: SQVTM and ANQGSEA. The CDR3 length is 14 residues.

This rearrangement joins TRBV6-5 to TRBJ2-5; no clear D. Germline CDR1 is MNHEY and CDR2 is SVGAGI. Trimming pared 5 bases from V and 1 base from J, leaving 11 bases between. This CDR3 has 14 amino acids. The DNA of the CDR3 is TGTGCCAGCAGTGGCTACCAAGGCCAAGAGACCCAGTACTTC. It codes for CASSGYQGQETQYF.

A remark on this clonotype: Sequence at one end of the junction differs from germline and may be a read error. J is TRBJ2-5 and V is TRBV7-7, with 8 bases aligning to TRBD2. Looked up from germline, CDR1 is SSHAT and CDR2 is FNYEAQ (reference sequence). This CDR3 has 15 residues. CDR3: CASSLSGSGGETQYF. The CDR3 DNA sequence: TGTGCTAGCAGCTTAAGCGGGAGCGGCGGAGAGACCCAGTACTTC.

This clonotype was detected only a few times. The CDR3 nucleotides read TGTGCCAGCACCATCAGGGAAGGGGGTTACACCATATATTTT. This translates into CASTIREGGYTIYF. The gene calls are TRBV11-2 and TRBJ1-3; perhaps TRBD1 as D (6 bases). Per germline, CDR1 SGHAT and CDR2 FQNNGV. Trimming pared 7 bases from V and 8 bases from J, leaving 18 bases between. The CDR3 is 14 amino acids.

The V call is TRBV4-3, the J call TRBJ2-7; no clear D. In germline, CDR1 is LGHNA, CDR2 YSLEER. With 0 bases removed from V and 0 bases from J, the gap between germline ends came to 15 bases. The CDR3 spans 17 residues. This CDR3 reads CASSQDLSALSSYEQYF. For the CDR3, the DNA is TGCGCCAGCAGCCAAGATCTGTCAGCGTTAAGCTCCTACGAGCAGTACTTC.

This sequence joins TRBV6-5 and TRBJ2-1, with a possible D match to TRBD1 (5 bases). Deletions cut 1 base from V and 2 bases from J, with 15 bases between. The CDR3 totals 17 residues. Looked up from germline, CDR1 is MNHEY and CDR2 is SVGAGI. Here the CDR3 reads CASSYWGSDKAYNEQFF. The CDR3 DNA sequence: TGTGCCAGCAGTTACTGGGGCTCGGATAAGGCCTACAATGAGCAGTTCTTC.

A few counts support this clonotype. This rearrangement joins TRBV7-8 to TRBJ2-7, with D perhaps TRBD2 (5 bases). This CDR3 contains 14 residues. V was cut by 5 bases and J by 3 bases, with 14 bases left in between. Germline CDR1 and CDR2: SGHVS and FQNEAQ. The CDR3 here is CASSRQQEVYEQYF. In DNA form, the CDR3 reads TGTGCCAGCAGCCGCCAGCAGGAGGTCTACGAGCAGTACTTC.

A few counts support this clonotype. This chain uses TRBV11-2 with TRBJ2-1; D perhaps matches TRBD2 (5 bases). Trimming removed 4 bases at V and 9 bases at J, with 13 bases between. The germline gives CDR1 SGHAT, CDR2 FQNNGV. This CDR3 has 13 residues. The CDR3 coding sequence is TGTGCCAGCAGCTCCGTTAAGCGGCCTGAGCAGTTCTTC. Amino acids: CASSSVKRPEQFF.

The table lists this clonotype with a few counts. The chain carries TRBV24-1 and TRBJ2-3; TRBD1 matches at 11 bases. V trimming: 3 bases; J trimming: 2 bases; junction bases outside the gene matches: 3. Germline assignment: CDR1 KGHDR and CDR2 SFDVKD. The CDR3 sequence is 16 residues long. The CDR3 loop is CATSDPGQGATDTQYF. The CDR3 bases are TGTGCCACCAGTGATCCCGGACAGGGGGCCACAGATACGCAGTATTTT.

This clonotype showed up just a few times. The J gene is TRBJ2-1, the V gene TRBV7-9; D is undetermined. CDR3 length equals 16 residues. Germline assignment: CDR1 SEHNR and CDR2 FQNEAQ (reference sequence). The V gene lost 1 base and the J gene lost 7 bases, with 17 bases spanning the gap. CDR3 sequence reads: CASSLGAAPAENEQFF. The CDR3 DNA follows: TGTGCCAGCAGCTTAGGGGCTGCCCCCGCGGAGAATGAGCAGTTCTTC. Together with reference TRBV7-9 and TRBJ2-1, the CDR3 gives the full variable domain: DTGVSQNPRHKITKRGQNVTFRCDPISEHNRLYWYRQTLGQGPEFLTYFQNEAQLEKSRLLSDRFSAERPKGSFSTLEIQRTEQGDSAMYLCASSLGAAPAENEQFFGPGTRLTVL.

The chain carries TRBV4-1 and TRBJ1-2; D ambiguous. Germline values: CDR1 MGHRA, CDR2 YSYEKL. V was pared by 0 bases and J by 6 bases, with 20 bases between. The CDR3 spans 17 residues. CDR3 sequence reads: CASSQDGSARKWDGYTF. CDR3 sequence (DNA): TGCGCCAGCAGCCAAGATGGTTCTGCAAGAAAGTGGGATGGCTACACCTTC.

Only a few counts were recorded for this clonotype. The chain employs TRBV12-3 or TRBV12-4 and TRBJ2-1, with D possibly being TRBD1 (5 bases). The CDR3 loop spans 15 amino acids. The V end lost 3 bases, the J end lost 6 bases, and 15 bases lay between the germline ends. The CDR3 protein is CASSLMVGPLNEQFF. The CDR3 coding sequence is TGTGCCAGCAGTTTGATGGTGGGGCCTCTCAATGAGCAGTTCTTC.

This clonotype was counted only a few times. The chain joins TRBV12-3 or TRBV12-4 to TRBJ1-1; no definite D call. The V and J ends lost 10 bases and 4 bases respectively, with 16 bases between them. This CDR3 has 13 amino acids. As DNA, the CDR3 is TGTGCCACGGGGAGTGAGATGGGCACTGAAGCTTTCTTT. This codes for CATGSEMGTEAFF.

The V call is TRBV20-1, the J call TRBJ1-1; D gene uncertain. With 6 bases removed from V and 0 bases from J, the gap between germline ends came to 11 bases. Germline-derived CDR1 and CDR2 are DFQATT and SNEGSKA (reference sequence). This CDR3 contains 13 residues. CDR3 sequence: CSAPLRVNTEAFF. Written as DNA, the CDR3 is TGCAGTGCCCCTCTCAGAGTGAACACTGAAGCTTTCTTT.

The V and J genes are TRBV12-3 or TRBV12-4 and TRBJ1-2, with D tentatively TRBD1 (6 bases). The CDR3 contains 17 residues. V was clipped by 6 bases and J by 4 bases, with 24 bases between them. DNA for the CDR3: TGTGCCAGCAGGAGGGGGACGCCTACTACCTGGTCCTATGGCTACACCTTC. Protein: CASRRGTPTTWSYGYTF.